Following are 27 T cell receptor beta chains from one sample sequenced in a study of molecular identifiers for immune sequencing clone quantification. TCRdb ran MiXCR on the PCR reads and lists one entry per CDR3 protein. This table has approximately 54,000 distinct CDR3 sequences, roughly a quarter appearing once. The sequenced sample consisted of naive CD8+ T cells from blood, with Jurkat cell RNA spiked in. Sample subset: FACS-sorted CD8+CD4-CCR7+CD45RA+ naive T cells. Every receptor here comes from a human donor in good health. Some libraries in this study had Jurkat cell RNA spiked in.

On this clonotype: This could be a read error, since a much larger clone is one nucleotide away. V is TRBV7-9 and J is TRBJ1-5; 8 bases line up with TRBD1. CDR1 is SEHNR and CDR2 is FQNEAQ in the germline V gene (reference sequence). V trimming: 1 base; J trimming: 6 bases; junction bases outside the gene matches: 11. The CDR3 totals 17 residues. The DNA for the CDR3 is TGTGCCAGCAGCTTAGAAGTGGACAGGGTGAGAGGTCAGCCCCAGCATTTT. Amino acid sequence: CASSLEVDRVRGQPQHF.

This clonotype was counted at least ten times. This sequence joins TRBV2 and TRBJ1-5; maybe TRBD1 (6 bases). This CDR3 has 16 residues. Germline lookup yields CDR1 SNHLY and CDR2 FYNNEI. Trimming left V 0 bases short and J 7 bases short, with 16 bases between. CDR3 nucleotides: TGTGCCAGCAGTGAAGCGCTTGGCGGGGGGCGACAGCCCCAGCATTTT. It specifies CASSEALGGGRQPQHF.

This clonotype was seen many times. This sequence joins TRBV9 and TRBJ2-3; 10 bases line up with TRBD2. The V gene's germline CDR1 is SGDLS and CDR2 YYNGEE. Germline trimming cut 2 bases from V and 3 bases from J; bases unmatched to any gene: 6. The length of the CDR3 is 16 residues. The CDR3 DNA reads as TGTGCCAGCAGCGTTCTAGCGGGAGTATGGACAGATACGCAGTATTTT. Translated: CASSVLAGVWTDTQYF.

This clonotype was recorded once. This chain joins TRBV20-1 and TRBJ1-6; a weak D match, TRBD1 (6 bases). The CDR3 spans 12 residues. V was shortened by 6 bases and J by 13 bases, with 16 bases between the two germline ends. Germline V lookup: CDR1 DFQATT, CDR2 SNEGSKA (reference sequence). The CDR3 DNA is TGCAGTGCCCACCCGGGTGGGGGCCCCCTCCACTTT. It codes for CSAHPGGGPLHF.

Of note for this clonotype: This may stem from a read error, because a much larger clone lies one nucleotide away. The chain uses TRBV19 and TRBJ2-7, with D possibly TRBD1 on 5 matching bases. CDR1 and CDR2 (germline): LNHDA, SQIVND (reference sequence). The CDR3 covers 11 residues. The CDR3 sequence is CAGSGALEQYF. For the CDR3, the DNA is TGTGCCGGTAGTGGGGCGCTGGAGCAGTACTTC.

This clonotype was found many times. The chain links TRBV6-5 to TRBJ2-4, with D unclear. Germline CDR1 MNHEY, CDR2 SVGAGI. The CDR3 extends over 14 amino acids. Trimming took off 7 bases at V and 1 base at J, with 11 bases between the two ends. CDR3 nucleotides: TGTGCCAGCACCTCGGTGCGGGCCAAAAACATTCAGTACTTC. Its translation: CASTSVRAKNIQYF.

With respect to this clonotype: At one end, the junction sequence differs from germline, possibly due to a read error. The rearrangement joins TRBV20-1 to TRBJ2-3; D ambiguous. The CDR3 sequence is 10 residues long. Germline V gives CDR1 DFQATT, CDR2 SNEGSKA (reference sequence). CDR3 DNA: TGCCGTGCTAGATCTGGCGACCCGTATTTT. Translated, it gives CRARSGDPYF.

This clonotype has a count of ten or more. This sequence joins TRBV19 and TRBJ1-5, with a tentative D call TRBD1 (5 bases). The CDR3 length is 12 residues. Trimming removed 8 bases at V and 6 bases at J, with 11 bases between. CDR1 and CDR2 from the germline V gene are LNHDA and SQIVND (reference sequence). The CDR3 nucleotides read TGTGCCAGTTCTTGGGGGTTTCAGCCCCAGCATTTT. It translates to CASSWGFQPQHF.

The CDR3 sequence: CASSEGEGGNYGYTF. CDR3 DNA: TGTGCCAGCAGTGAAGGCGAGGGGGGGAACTATGGCTACACCTTC. V is TRBV2 and J is TRBJ1-2; D may be TRBD1 (6 bases). The CDR3 covers 15 residues. Germline V gene sequence: CDR1 SNHLY, CDR2 FYNNEI. The V end was cut by 1 base, the J end by 2 bases, with 11 bases between.

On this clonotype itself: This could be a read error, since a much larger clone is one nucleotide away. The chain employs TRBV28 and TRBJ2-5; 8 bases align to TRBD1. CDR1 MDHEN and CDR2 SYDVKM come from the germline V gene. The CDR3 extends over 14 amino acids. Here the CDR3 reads CASSFPGGEEPQYF. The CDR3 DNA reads TGTGCCAGCAGTTTTCCAGGGGGCGAAGAGCCCCAGTACTTC.

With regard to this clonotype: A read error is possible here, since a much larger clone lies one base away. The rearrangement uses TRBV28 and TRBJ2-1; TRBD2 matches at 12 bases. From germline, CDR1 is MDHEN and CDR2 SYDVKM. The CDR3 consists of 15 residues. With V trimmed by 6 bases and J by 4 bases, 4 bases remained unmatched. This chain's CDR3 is CASRSTSGSYNEQFF. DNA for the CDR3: TGTGCCAGCAGGTCGACTAGCGGGAGTTACAATGAGCAGTTCTTC. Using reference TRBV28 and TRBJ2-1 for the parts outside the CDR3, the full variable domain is DVKVTQSSRYLVKRTGEKVFLECVQDMDHENMFWYRQDPGLGLRLIYFSYDVKMKEKGDIPEGYSVSREKKERFSLILESASTNQTSMYLCASRSTSGSYNEQFFGPGTRLTVL.

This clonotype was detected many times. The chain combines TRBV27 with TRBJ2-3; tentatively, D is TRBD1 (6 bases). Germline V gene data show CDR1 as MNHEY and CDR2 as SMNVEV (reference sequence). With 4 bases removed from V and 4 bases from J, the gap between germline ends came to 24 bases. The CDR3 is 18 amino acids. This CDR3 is CASSSNPLGGKGADTQYF. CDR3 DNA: TGTGCCAGCAGTTCGAACCCCCTAGGGGGAAAAGGGGCAGATACGCAGTATTTT.

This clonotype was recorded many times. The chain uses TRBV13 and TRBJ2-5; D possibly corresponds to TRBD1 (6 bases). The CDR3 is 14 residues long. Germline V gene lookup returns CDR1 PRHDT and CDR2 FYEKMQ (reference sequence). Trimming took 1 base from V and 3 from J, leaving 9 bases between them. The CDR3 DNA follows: TGTGCCAGCAGCTTAGAAGGGGGAGAAGAGACCCAGTACTTC. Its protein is CASSLEGGEETQYF.

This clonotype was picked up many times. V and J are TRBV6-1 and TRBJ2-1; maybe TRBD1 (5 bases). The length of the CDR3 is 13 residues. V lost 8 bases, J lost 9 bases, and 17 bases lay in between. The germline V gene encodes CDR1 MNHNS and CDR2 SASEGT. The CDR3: CASLYTRTLEQFF. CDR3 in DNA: TGTGCCAGCTTATACACCCGGACACTTGAGCAGTTCTTC.

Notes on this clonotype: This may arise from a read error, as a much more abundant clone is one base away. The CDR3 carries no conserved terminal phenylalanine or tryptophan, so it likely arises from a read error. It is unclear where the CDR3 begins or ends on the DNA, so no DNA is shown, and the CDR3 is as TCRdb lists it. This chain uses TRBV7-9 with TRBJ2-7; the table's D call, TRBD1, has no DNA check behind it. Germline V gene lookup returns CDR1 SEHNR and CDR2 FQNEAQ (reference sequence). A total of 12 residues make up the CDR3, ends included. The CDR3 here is CASSSGSGTGYL.

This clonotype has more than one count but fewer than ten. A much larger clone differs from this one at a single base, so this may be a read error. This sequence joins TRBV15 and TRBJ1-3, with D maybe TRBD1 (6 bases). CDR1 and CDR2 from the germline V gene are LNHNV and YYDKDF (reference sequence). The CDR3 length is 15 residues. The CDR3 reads CATSRGGAPGSTIYF. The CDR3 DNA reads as TGTGCCACCAGCAGAGGGGGGGCCCCTGGAAGCACCATATATTTT.

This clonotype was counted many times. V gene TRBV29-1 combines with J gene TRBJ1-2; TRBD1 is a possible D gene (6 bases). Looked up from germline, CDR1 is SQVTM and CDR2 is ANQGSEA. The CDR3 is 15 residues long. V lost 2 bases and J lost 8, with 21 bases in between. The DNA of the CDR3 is TGCAGCGTTGAAACCCCTTTTACAGGGCTAGAGGGCTACACCTTC. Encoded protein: CSVETPFTGLEGYTF.

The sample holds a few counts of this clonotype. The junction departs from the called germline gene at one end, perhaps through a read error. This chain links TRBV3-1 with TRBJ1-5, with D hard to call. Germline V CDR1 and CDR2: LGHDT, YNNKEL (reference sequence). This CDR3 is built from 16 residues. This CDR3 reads CASSQGDRLGNQPLHF. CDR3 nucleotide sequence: TGTGCCAGCAGCCAAGGAGACCGGCTAGGCAATCAGCCCCTGCATTTT.

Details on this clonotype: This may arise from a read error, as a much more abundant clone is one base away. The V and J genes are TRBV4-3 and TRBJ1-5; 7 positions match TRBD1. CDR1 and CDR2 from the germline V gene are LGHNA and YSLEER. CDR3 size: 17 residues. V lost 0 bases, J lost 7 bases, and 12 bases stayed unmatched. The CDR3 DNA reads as TGCGCCAGCAGCCAAGATCGGTTCGGGACAGTTCGGCAGCCCCAGCATTTT. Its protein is CASSQDRFGTVRQPQHF.

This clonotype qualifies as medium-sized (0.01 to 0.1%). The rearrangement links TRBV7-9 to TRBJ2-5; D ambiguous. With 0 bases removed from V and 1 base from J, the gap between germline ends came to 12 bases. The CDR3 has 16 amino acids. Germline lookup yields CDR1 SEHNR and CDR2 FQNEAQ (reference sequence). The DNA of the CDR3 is TGTGCCAGCAGCTTAGCCGACATCAGGTCCCAAGAGACCCAGTACTTC. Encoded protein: CASSLADIRSQETQYF.

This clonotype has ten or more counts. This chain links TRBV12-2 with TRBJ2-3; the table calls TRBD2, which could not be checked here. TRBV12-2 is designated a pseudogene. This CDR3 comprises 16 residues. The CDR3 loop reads CASRSPSGTRTDTQYF. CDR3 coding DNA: TGTGCAAGTCGCTCCCCTAGCGGGACGCGCACAGATACGCAGTATTTT.

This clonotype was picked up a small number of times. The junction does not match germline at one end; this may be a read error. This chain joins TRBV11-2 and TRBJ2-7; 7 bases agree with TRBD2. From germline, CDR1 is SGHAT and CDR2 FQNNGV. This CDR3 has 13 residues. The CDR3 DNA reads TGTGCCAGCAGATTCGGGGGGTCCTGCGAGCAGTACTTC. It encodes CASRFGGSCEQYF.

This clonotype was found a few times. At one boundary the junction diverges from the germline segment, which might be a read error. CDR3 sequence: CGASSGASDTQYF. The CDR3 coding sequence is TGCGGTGCTTCTAGCGGGGCATCAGATACGCAGTATTTT. The chain joins TRBV20-1 to TRBJ2-3; 9 bases are a match to TRBD2. The CDR3 has 13 residues. The germline V gene encodes CDR1 DFQATT and CDR2 SNEGSKA (reference sequence).

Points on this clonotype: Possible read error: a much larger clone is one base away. CDR3 in DNA: TGTGCCAGCAGCCCGGGGCGGGGCACAGCTACGCAGTATTTT. Translating it yields CASSPGRGTATQYF. This chain connects TRBV7-6 to TRBJ2-3, with D possibly being TRBD2 (6 bases). This CDR3 region has 14 residues. Germline V gene lookup returns CDR1 SGHVS and CDR2 FNYEAQ.

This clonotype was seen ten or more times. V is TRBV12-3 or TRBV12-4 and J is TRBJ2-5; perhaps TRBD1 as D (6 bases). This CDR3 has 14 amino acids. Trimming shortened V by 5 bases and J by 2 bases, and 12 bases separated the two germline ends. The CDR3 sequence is CASSPTDSQETQYF. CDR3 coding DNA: TGTGCCAGCAGTCCAACGGACAGTCAAGAGACCCAGTACTTC.

The CDR3: CASSFGKETQYF. CDR3 nucleotides: TGTGCCAGCAGTTTCGGCAAAGAGACCCAGTACTTC. J is TRBJ2-5 and V is TRBV27; no firm D call. The ends were cut back, 3 bases at V and 3 bases at J, with 5 bases in the middle. The length of the CDR3 is 12 residues. In germline, CDR1 is MNHEY, CDR2 SMNVEV (reference sequence).

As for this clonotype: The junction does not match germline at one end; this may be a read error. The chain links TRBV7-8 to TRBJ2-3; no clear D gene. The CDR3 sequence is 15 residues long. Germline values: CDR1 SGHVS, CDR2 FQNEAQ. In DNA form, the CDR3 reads TGTGCCAGCAGCTTACTTGGCGGAAGCACAGCTACGCAGTACTTT. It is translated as CASSLLGGSTATQYF.